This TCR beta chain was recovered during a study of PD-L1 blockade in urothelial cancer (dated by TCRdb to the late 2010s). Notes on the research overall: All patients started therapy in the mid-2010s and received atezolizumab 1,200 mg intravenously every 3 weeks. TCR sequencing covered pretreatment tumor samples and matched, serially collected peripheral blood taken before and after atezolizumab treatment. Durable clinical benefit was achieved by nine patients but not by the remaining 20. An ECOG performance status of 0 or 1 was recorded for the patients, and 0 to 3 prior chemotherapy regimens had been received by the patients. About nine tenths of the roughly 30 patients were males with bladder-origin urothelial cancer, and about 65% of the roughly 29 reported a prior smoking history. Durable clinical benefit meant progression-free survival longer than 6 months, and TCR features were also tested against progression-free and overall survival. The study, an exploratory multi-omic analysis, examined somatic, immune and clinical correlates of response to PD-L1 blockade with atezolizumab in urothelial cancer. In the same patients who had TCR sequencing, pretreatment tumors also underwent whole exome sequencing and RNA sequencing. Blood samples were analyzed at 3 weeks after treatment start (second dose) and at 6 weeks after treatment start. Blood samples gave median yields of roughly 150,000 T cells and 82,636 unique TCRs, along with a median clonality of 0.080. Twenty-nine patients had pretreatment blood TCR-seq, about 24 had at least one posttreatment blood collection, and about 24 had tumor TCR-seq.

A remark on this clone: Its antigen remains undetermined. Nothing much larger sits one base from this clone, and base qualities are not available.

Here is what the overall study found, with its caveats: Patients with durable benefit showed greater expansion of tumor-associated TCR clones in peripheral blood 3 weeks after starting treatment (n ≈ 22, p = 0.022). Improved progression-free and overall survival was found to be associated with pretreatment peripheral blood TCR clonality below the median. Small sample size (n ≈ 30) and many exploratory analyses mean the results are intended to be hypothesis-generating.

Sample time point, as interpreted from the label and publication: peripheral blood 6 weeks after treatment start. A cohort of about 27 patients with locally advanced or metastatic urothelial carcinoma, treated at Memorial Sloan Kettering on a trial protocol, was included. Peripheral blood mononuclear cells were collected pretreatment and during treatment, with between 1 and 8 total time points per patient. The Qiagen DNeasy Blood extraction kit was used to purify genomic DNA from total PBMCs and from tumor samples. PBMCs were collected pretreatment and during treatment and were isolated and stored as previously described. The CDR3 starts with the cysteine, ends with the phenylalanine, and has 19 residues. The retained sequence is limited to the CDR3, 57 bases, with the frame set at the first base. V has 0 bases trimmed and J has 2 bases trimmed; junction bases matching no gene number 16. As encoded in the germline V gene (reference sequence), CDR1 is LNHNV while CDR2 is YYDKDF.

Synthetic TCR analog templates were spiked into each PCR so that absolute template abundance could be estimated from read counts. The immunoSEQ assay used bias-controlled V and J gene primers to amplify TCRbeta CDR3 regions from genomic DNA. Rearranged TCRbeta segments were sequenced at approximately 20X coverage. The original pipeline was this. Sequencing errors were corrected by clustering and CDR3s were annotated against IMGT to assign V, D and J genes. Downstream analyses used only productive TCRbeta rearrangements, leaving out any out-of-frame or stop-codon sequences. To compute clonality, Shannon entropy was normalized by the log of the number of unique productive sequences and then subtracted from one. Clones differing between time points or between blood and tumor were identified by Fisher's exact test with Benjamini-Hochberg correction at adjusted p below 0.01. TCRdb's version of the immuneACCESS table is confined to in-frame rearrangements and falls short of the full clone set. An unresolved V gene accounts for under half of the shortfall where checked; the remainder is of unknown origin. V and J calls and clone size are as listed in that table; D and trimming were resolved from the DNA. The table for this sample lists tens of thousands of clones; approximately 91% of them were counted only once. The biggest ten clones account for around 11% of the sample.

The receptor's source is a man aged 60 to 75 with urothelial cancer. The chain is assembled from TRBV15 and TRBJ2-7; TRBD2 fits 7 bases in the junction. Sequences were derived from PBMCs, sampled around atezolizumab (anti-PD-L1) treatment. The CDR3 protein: CATSRDKVRASGLAYEQYF. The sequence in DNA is TGTGCCACCAGCAGAGATAAGGTTAGGGCTAGCGGTCTGGCCTACGAGCAGTACTTC.